Listed here is a single T cell receptor beta chain. The sample comes from a study of CD8 T cells in Susac syndrome. Reverse transcription used about 0.5 to 1 ug RNA and random hexamers. TCRdb recomputed calls from the immunoSEQ multiplex PCR reads with MiXCR, one row per CDR3 protein. The sample lists approximately 150,000 distinct CDR3 sequences; just over 90% were seen once. Sample: CD4+ T cells from PBMCs. The sequence was collected from a human donor in good health.

Here the CDR3 reads CASSAVGTSYEQYF. The CDR3 DNA reads as TGTGCCAGCAGCGCAGTCGGTACCTCCTACGAGCAGTACTTC. The rearrangement uses TRBV9 and TRBJ2-7; no reliable D call. The CDR3 has 14 amino acids. Trimming took off 3 bases at V and 0 bases at J, with 10 bases between the two ends. The germline V gene encodes CDR1 SGDLS and CDR2 YYNGEE.